These T cell receptor beta chains were read from a single sample in a study of T cell responses to AZD1222 COVID-19 vaccine. Method: immunoSEQ multiplex PCR; TCRdb's copy keeps in-frame clones and lacks some. This sample has over 90,000 clones, with more than 70% found just once. The starting material was peripheral blood, obtained on day 0 of AZD1222 vaccination. Receptor source: an adult in good health. CDR3s leave out the opening cysteine and the closing phenylalanine or tryptophan. Each record gives: V gene, J gene, D gene, CDR3 protein. A D gene is named only where the DNA matches it firmly.

TRBV24-1	TRBJ1-1	.	ATSVGGEKNTEAF
TRBV5-1	TRBJ1-5	.	ASSLAGDSNQPQH
TRBV6-5	TRBJ1-2	TRBD1	ASSRTGEGWGYT
TRBV24-1	TRBJ2-2	TRBD2	ATSKAGGPVGGELF
TRBV7-6	TRBJ1-5	.	ASSKAGDQPQH
TRBV5-1	TRBJ2-5	TRBD2	ASSPGLAGTETQY
TRBV11-2	TRBJ1-2	.	ASSLTQDYGYT
TRBV30	TRBJ1-2	.	AWSVSRAGYT
TRBV4-2	TRBJ2-5	TRBD1	ASSPGQGRETQY
TRBV5-8	TRBJ1-1	TRBD1	ASTRQGALNTEAF
TRBV4-1	TRBJ2-1	.	ASSGAGRSAYNEQF
TRBV7-9	TRBJ2-2	.	ASFLTGLVAGELF
TRBV28	TRBJ1-5	.	ASSFEGIGGNQPQH
TRBV3-1/TRBV3-2	TRBJ2-3	.	ASSPLGGTQY
TRBV7-2	TRBJ1-4	TRBD1	ASSFYRGGYEKLF
TRBV7-8	TRBJ1-1	.	ASSLADVRDTEAF
TRBV5-1	TRBJ1-3	.	ASSDTEGGNTIY
TRBV24-1	TRBJ2-3	.	ATSDRRTDTQY
TRBV4-2	TRBJ2-7	TRBD1	ASSQAGTEYYEQY
TRBV6-5	TRBJ1-5	TRBD1	ASSPLDRDIQPQH
TRBV7-6	TRBJ1-4	.	ASSITGATNEKLF
TRBV7-2	TRBJ1-6	.	ASSSPSIRGVGPLH
TRBV28	TRBJ2-2	.	ASSPNQDTGELF
TRBV5-1	TRBJ2-7	.	ASSLTGTYEQY
TRBV5-4	TRBJ1-6	.	ASSRSPGQVYNSPLH
TRBV25-1	TRBJ1-1	TRBD1	ASSRQGEAF
TRBV27	TRBJ1-1	.	ASRGRTEAF
TRBV10-3	TRBJ1-4	.	ATSPGSNEKLF
TRBV6-5	TRBJ1-1	.	ASSYSGRAF
TRBV4-3	TRBJ1-6	.	ASSQDQAPGYNSPLH
TRBV5-1	TRBJ1-1	.	ASSLGTAVEAF
TRBV18	TRBJ2-3	TRBD1	ASSPPMGQGMDTQY
TRBV6-6	TRBJ2-1	TRBD1	ASSGSDRAEGKF
TRBV11-3	TRBJ2-3	TRBD1	ASSPGTGADTQY
TRBV10-1	TRBJ2-5	TRBD1	ASSEGTGGGQETQY
TRBV7-2	TRBJ2-2	TRBD1	ASRTGGSTGELF
TRBV5-1	TRBJ1-2	TRBD1	ASSSGQGVDYGYT
TRBV7-2	TRBJ1-3	.	ASSRTHVRGDTIY
TRBV21-1	TRBJ2-1	.	ASSKTSSYNEQF
TRBV6-5	TRBJ1-2	.	ASGRGLGYT
TRBV6-5	TRBJ2-1	.	ASRGPPENEQF
TRBV24-1	TRBJ1-3	.	ATQGYAGNTIY
TRBV24-1	TRBJ1-2	.	ATSGARDTGGYT
TRBV27	TRBJ1-4	.	ASSFGTGGEKLF